This T cell receptor beta chain was found in a study of OX40 agonist ivuxolimab in advanced cancers. For the study at large: Ivuxolimab is a fully human IgG2 antibody that activates OX40 (CD134). Intravenous ivuxolimab at 0.01 to 10 mg/kg was given to patients every 2 weeks. Prior therapy, whether anti-PD-1, anti-PD-L1 or anti-CTLA-4, was allowed, and less than 45% had some. Three partial responders included one hepatocellular carcinoma patient and two cutaneous melanoma patients.

The method was immunoSEQ multiplex PCR; TCRdb's version includes in-frame clones alone and lacks a portion of them. The table lists more than 55,000 clones, about 89% of them singletons, with over 0.65% in the top ten. The germline V gene encodes CDR1 SGHDT and CDR2 YYEEEE. Trimming stripped 2 bases from V and 7 bases from J, with 15 bases between. The CDR3 spans 15 residues. The V gene is TRBV5-6, the J gene TRBJ1-4; tentatively, D is TRBD1 (5 bases). This sequence originates from an adult with an advanced solid tumor such as melanoma, head and neck, liver or kidney cancer. Sequenced here: CD4+ or CD8+ T cells sorted from blood, sampled in a trial of the OX40 agonist ivuxolimab. The CDR3 nucleotides are TGTGCCAGCAGCTTCAAGGGCACGGGGGGTGAAAAACTGTTTTTT. Encoded protein: CASSFKGTGGEKLFF.